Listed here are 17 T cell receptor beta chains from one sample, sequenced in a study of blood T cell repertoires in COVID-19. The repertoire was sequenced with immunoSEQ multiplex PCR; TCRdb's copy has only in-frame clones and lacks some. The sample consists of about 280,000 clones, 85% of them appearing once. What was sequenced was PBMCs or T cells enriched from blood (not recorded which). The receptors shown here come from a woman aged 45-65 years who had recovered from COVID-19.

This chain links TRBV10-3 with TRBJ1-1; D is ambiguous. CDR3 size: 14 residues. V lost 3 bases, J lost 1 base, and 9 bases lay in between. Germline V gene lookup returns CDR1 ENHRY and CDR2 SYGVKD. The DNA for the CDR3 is TGTGCCATCAGTGATTCATCACAGAACACTGAAGCTTTCTTT. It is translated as CAISDSSQNTEAFF.

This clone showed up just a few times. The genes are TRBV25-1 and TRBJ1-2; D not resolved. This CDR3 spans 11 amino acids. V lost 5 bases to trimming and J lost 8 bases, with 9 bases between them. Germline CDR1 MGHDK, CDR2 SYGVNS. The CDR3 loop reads CASSQGGGYTF. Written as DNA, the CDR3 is TGTGCCAGCAGTCAAGGAGGCGGCTACACCTTC.

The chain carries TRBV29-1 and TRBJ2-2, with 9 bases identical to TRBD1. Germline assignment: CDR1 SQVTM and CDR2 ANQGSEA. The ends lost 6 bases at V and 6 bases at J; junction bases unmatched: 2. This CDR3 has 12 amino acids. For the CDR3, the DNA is TGCAGCGTGGGGACAGGGTCCGGGGAGCTGTTTTTT. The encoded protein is CSVGTGSGELFF.

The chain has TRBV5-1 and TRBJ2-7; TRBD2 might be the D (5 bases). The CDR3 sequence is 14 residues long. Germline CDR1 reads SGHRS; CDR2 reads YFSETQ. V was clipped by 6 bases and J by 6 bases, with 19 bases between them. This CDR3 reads CASTTTSSVGEQYF. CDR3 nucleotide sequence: TGCGCCAGCACCACAACTAGTTCGGTTGGCGAGCAGTACTTC.

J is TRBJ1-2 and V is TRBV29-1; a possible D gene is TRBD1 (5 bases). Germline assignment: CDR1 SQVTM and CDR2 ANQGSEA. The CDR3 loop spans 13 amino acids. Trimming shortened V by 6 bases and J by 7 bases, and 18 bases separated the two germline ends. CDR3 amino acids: CSVGPVSGGGYTF. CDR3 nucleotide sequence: TGCAGCGTGGGACCGGTCTCCGGGGGTGGCTACACCTTC.

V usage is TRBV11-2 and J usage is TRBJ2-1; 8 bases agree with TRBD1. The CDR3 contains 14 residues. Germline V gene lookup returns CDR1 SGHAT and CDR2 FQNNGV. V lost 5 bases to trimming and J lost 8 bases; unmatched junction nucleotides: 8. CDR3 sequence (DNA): TGTGCCAGCAGCCAGGGGGCAGGGTTCGATGAGCAGTTCTTC. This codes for CASSQGAGFDEQFF.

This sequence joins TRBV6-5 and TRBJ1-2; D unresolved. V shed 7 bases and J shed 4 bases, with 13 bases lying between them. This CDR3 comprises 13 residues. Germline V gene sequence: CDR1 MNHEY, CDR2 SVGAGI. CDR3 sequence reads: CASTSTLGYGYTF. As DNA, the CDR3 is TGTGCCAGCACCTCCACCCTAGGCTATGGCTACACCTTC.

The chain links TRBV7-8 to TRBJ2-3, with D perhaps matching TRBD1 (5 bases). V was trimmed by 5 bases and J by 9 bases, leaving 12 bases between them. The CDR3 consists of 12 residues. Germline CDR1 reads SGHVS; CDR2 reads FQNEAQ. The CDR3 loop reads CASSPRAETQYF. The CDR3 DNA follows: TGTGCCAGCAGCCCCAGGGCGGAGACGCAGTATTTT.

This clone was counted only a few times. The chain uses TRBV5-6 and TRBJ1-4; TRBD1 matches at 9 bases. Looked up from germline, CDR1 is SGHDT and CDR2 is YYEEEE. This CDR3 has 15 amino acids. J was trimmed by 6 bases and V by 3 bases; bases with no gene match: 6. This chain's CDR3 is CASSWGDREDEKLFF. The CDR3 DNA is TGTGCCAGCAGCTGGGGGGACAGGGAGGATGAAAAACTGTTTTTT.

CDR3: CASRGLAGAKNEQFF. CDR3 nucleotides: TGTGCCAGCAGGGGACTAGCGGGAGCTAAGAATGAGCAGTTCTTC. This sequence joins TRBV2 and TRBJ2-1, with 14 bases that match TRBD2. Per germline, CDR1 SNHLY and CDR2 FYNNEI. With 6 bases clipped from V and 7 bases from J, the junction kept 5 bases outside the gene matches. This CDR3 is 15 amino acids long.

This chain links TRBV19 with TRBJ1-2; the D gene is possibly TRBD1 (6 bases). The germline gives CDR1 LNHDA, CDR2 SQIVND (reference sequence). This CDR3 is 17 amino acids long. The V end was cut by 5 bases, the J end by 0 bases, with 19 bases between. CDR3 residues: CASSSGHHQVTNYGYTF. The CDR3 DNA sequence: TGTGCCAGTAGTTCGGGACACCACCAGGTGACTAACTATGGCTACACCTTC.

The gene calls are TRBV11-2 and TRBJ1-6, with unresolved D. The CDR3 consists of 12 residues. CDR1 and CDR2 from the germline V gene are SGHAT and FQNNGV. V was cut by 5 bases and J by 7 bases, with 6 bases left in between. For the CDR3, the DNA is TGTGCCAGCAGCCGCCAGAATTCACCCCTCCACTTT. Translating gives CASSRQNSPLHF.

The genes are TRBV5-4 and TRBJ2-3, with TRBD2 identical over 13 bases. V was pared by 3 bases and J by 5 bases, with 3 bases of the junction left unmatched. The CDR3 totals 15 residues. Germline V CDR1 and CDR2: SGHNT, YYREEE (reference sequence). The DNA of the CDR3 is TGTGCCAGCAGCTCCTGGACTAGCGGGAGAGATACGCAGTATTTT. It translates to CASSSWTSGRDTQYF.

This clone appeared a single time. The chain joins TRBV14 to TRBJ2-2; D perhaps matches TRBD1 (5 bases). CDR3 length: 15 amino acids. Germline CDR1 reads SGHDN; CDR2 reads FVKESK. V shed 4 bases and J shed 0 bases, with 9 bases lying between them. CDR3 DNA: TGTGCCAGCAGCCGAGTACAGGCGAACACCGGGGAGCTGTTTTTT. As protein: CASSRVQANTGELFF.

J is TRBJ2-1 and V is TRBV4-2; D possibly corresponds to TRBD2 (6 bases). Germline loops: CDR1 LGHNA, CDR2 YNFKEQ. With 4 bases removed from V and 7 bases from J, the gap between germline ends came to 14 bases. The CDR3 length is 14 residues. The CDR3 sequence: CASSPLGGWNEQFF. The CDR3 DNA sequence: TGTGCCAGCAGCCCCCTCGGAGGGTGGAATGAGCAGTTCTTC.

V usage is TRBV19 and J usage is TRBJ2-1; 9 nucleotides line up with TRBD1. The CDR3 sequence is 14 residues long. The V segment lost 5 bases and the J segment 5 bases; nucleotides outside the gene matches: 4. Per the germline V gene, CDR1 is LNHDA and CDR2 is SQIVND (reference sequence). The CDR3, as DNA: TGTGCCAGTAGTCGAAGGGACAGGGACAATGAGCAGTTCTTC. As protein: CASSRRDRDNEQFF.

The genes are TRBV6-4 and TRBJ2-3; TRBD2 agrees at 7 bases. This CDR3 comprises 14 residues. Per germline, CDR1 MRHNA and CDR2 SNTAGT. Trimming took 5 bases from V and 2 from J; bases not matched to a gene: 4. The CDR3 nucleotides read TGTGCCAGCAGTCCGGGGGGATCCACAGATACGCAGTATTTT. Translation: CASSPGGSTDTQYF.